The source of this T cell receptor (beta chain) is a study of blood T cell repertoires in COVID-19. Study details: The United States, Italy and Spain provided the acute and convalescent COVID-19 samples. T cells, B-cell-depleted T cells, or PBMCs supplied cDNA or gDNA.

J gave up 8 bases and V 6 bases, and 10 bases lay outside the gene matches. This CDR3 region has 15 residues. Per the germline V gene, CDR1 is KGHSH and CDR2 is LQKENI. Authors' analysis steps: Reference gene primers were amplified, and this amplification served to estimate nucleated cell counts. TCRdb keeps only in-frame clones here, not all; method: immunoSEQ multiplex PCR. Clonal size and the V and J genes are those of that table, whereas D and trimming came from the DNA. This sample has about 220,000 clones, with approximately 84% found just once. The source of this sequence is a woman aged 30 to 39 who had recovered from COVID-19. The J gene is TRBJ1-4, the V gene TRBV18; 9 bases match TRBD1. Specimen: peripheral blood. The CDR3 loop reads CASSQNRGRGEKLFF. The CDR3 nucleotides read TGTGCCAGCTCGCAAAACAGGGGGCGCGGGGAAAAACTGTTTTTT.